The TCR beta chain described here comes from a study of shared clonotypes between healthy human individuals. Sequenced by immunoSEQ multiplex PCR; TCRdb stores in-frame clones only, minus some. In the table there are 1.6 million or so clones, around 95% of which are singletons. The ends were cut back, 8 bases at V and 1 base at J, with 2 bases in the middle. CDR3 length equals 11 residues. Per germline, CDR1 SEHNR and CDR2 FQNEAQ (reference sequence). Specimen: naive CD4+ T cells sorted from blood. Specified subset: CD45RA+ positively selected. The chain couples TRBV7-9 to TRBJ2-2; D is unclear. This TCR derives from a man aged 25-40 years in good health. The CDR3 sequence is CASENTGELFF. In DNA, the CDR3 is TGTGCCAGCGAGAACACCGGGGAGCTGTTTTTT.